This T cell receptor beta chain comes out of a study of beta chain features in type 1 diabetes. Overall study findings and caveats: Patients with type 1 diabetes carried fewer insertions and had more deletions at their VDJ junctions.

Sorted cells reached over 95% purity in every population. What was sequenced were expressed TCRB transcripts, since all of the isolated RNA had been reverse transcribed. The repertoire was sequenced with immunoSEQ multiplex PCR; TCRdb's copy has only in-frame clones and lacks some. This sample has 150,000 to 200,000 clones, with around 13% found just once. As for this clone: What it binds is not known.

The length of the CDR3 is 15 residues. Germline V gene lookup returns CDR1 SGHTA and CDR2 FQGTGA. Trimming at V came to 1 base and at J to 1 base, leaving 3 bases not matched to a gene. Sequencing used central memory CD4+ T cells from blood. The chain employs TRBV7-3 and TRBJ2-5, with TRBD2 matching 7 bases. The sequence was collected from a woman aged 18-30 years in good health. The CDR3 loop is CASSLNSGLQETQYF. In nucleotides, the CDR3 is TGTGCCAGCAGCTTAAATAGCGGGCTCCAAGAGACCCAGTACTTC.